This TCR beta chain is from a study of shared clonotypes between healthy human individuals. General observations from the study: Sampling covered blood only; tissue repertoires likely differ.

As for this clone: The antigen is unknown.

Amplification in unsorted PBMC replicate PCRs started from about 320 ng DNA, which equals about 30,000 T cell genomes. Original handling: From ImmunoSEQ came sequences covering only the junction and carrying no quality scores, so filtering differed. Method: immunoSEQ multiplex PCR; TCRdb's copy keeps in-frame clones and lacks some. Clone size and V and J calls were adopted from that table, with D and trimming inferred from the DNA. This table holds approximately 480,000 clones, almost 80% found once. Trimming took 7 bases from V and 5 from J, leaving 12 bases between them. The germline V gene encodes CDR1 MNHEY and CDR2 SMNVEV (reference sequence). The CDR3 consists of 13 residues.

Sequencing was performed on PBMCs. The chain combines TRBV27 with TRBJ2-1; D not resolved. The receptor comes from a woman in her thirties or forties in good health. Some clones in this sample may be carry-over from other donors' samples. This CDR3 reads CASTHSPNNEQFF. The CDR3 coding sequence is TGTGCCAGCACCCACTCCCCCAACAATGAGCAGTTCTTC.